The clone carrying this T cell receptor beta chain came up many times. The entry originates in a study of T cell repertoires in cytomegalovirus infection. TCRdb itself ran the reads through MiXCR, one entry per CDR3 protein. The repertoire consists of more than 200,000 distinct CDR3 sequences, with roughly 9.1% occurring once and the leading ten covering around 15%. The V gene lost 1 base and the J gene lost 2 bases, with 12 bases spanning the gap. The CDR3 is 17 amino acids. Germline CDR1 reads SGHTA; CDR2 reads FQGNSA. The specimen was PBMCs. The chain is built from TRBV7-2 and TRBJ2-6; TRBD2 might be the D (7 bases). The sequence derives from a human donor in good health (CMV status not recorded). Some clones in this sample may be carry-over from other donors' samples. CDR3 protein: CASSLGKGGPGANVLTF. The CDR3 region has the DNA TGTGCCAGCAGCTTAGGGAAGGGGGGGCCTGGGGCCAACGTCCTGACTTTC. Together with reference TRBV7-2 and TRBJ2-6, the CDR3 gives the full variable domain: GAGVSQSPSNKVTEKGKDVELRCDPISGHTALYWYRQSLGQGLEFLIYFQGNSAPDKSGLPSDRFSAERTGGSVSTLTIQRTQQEDSAVYLCASSLGKGGPGANVLTFGAGSRLTVL.